Listed here are 28 T cell receptor beta chains from one sample, sequenced in a study of shared clonotypes between healthy human individuals. Generated by immunoSEQ multiplex PCR, the TCRdb table keeps only in-frame clones and is missing some. This table holds about 2.4 million clones, roughly 93% found once. Sequences were obtained from naive CD4+ T cells from PBMCs. Specified subset: CD45RA+ positively selected. The receptor set was obtained from a man younger than 30 in good health. Some clones in this sample may be carry-over from other donors' samples.

The chain joins TRBV4-1 to TRBJ2-1; 13 bases fit TRBD2. Germline lookup yields CDR1 MGHRA and CDR2 YSYEKL. The junction had 3 bases not matched to a gene; V was cut back by 0 bases and J by 7 bases. The CDR3 is 16 amino acids. CDR3 DNA: TGCGCCAGCAGCCAAGAGACTAGCGGGAGGAGGAATGAGCAGTTCTTC. It translates to CASSQETSGRRNEQFF.

To note about this clone: Additional DNA sequences in this sample encode the identical CDR3. The chain carries TRBV7-2 and TRBJ2-7; D unresolved. V dropped 5 bases and J dropped 4 bases, with 9 bases sitting between them. CDR1 and CDR2 from the germline V gene are SGHTA and FQGNSA. This CDR3 is built from 12 residues. The CDR3 protein is CASSRSGYEQYF. The CDR3 nucleotides read TGTGCCAGCAGCCGGAGTGGGTACGAGCAGTACTTC.

The chain carries TRBV11-2 and TRBJ2-7; D possibly uses TRBD1 or TRBD2 (5 bases each). The V gene's germline CDR1 is SGHAT and CDR2 FQNNGV. V lost 7 bases, J lost 5 bases, and 15 bases lay in between. The CDR3 runs to 13 residues. CDR3 protein: CASNGAQDNEQYF. CDR3 bases: TGTGCCAGCAACGGGGCCCAGGACAACGAGCAGTACTTC.

The gene calls are TRBV5-4 and TRBJ2-7; weak D call: TRBD2 (6 bases). Germline V gives CDR1 SGHNT, CDR2 YYREEE (reference sequence). The CDR3 sequence is 15 residues long. Trimming shortened V by 4 bases and J by 9 bases, and 23 bases separated the two germline ends. As DNA, the CDR3 is TGTGCCAGCAGCCCAGGCCCCAGGGAGTTGGGGGGGCAGTACTTC. Translation gives CASSPGPRELGGQYF.

With regard to this clone: Distinct nucleotide sequences in the sample also encode this CDR3. The rearrangement links TRBV2 to TRBJ2-2, with no clear D. Trimming took off 6 bases at V and 7 bases at J, with 6 bases between the two ends. Germline values: CDR1 SNHLY, CDR2 FYNNEI. This CDR3 region has 11 residues. The CDR3 DNA reads as TGTGCCAGCAGCGTGGGCGGGGAGCTGTTTTTT. It specifies CASSVGGELFF.

The chain uses TRBV18 and TRBJ2-7, with 10 bases lining up with TRBD1. Losses at the gene ends were 6 bases for V and 3 bases for J; bases not matched to a gene: 8. The length of the CDR3 is 15 residues. CDR1 and CDR2 from the germline V gene are KGHSH and LQKENI. CDR3 in DNA: TGTGCCAGCTCTCCGACGACAGGGGGCCACTACGAGCAGTACTTC. Protein product: CASSPTTGGHYEQYF. Full variable domain (outside the CDR3, taken from reference TRBV18 and TRBJ2-7): NAGVMQNPRHLVRRRGQEARLRCSPMKGHSHVYWYRQLPEEGLKFMVYLQKENIIDESGMPKERFSAEFPKEGPSILRIQQVVRGDSAAYFCASSPTTGGHYEQYFGPGTRLTVT.

The chain recombines TRBV9 with TRBJ2-5; a possible D gene is TRBD2 (5 bases). This CDR3 contains 14 residues. Between the trimmed V and J ends, which lost 1 base and 10 bases, there was a span of 17 bases. The germline CDR1 and CDR2 sequences are SGDLS and YYNGEE. The CDR3 loop reads CASSVLPRGQSQYF. The CDR3 bases are TGTGCCAGCAGCGTATTACCCCGGGGTCAGAGCCAGTACTTC. The entire variable domain, with the rest obtained from reference TRBV9 and TRBJ2-5, is as follows: DSGVTQTPKHLITATGQRVTLRCSPRSGDLSVYWYQQSLDQGLQFLIQYYNGEERAKGNILERFSAQQFPDLHSELNLSSLELGDSALYFCASSVLPRGQSQYFGPGTRLLVL.

The rearrangement joins TRBV5-1 to TRBJ2-1; unclear D gene. Germline V lookup: CDR1 SGHRS, CDR2 YFSETQ. With 6 bases removed from V and 4 bases from J, the gap between germline ends came to 11 bases. CDR3 length equals 13 residues. CDR3 sequence reads: CASNFGPYNEQFF. As DNA, the CDR3 is TGCGCCAGCAACTTTGGGCCATACAATGAGCAGTTCTTC. The variable domain in full, completed from reference TRBV5-1 and TRBJ2-1, reads KAGVTQTPRYLIKTRGQQVTLSCSPISGHRSVSWYQQTPGQGLQFLFEYFSETQRNKGNFPGRFSGRQFSNSRSEMNVSTLELGDSALYLCASNFGPYNEQFFGPGTRLTVL.

The rearrangement uses TRBV7-2 and TRBJ1-1; 7 nucleotides match TRBD1. The CDR3 is 16 amino acids. V dropped 1 base and J dropped 3; count of bases not matched to a gene: 8. Germline CDR1 reads SGHTA; CDR2 reads FQGNSA. The CDR3 here is CASSLEGRGRDTEAFF. The DNA of the CDR3 is TGTGCCAGCAGCTTAGAAGGGAGGGGGCGAGACACTGAAGCTTTCTTT.

J is TRBJ1-5 and V is TRBV28, with a possible D match to TRBD1 (5 bases). Germline V gene lookup returns CDR1 MDHEN and CDR2 SYDVKM. The CDR3 contains 16 residues. V was clipped by 7 bases and J by 5 bases, with 21 bases between them. Here the CDR3 reads CASTPERDGNYQPQHF. CDR3 bases: TGTGCCAGCACCCCAGAGAGGGACGGAAATTATCAGCCCCAGCATTTT. Variable domain in full (rest from reference TRBV28 and TRBJ1-5): DVKVTQSSRYLVKRTGEKVFLECVQDMDHENMFWYRQDPGLGLRLIYFSYDVKMKEKGDIPEGYSVSREKKERFSLILESASTNQTSMYLCASTPERDGNYQPQHFGDGTRLSIL.

The genes are TRBV28 and TRBJ1-6; TRBD1 is a possible D gene (6 bases). The CDR3 has 14 residues. Deletions cut 5 bases from V and 7 bases from J, with 12 bases between. Per the germline V gene, CDR1 is MDHEN and CDR2 is SYDVKM. The CDR3 sequence: CASSPGTKNSPLHF. In DNA form, the CDR3 reads TGTGCCAGCAGTCCCGGGACAAAGAATTCACCCCTCCACTTT.

As DNA, the CDR3 is TGCGCCAGCAGCTTCACAGGGACTCACTACGAGCAGTACTTC. Translated, it gives CASSFTGTHYEQYF. The V gene is TRBV5-1, the J gene TRBJ2-7; either TRBD1 or TRBD2 may supply D (6 bases each). V dropped 2 bases and J dropped 3 bases, with 12 bases sitting between them. The CDR3 contains 14 residues. Germline values: CDR1 SGHRS, CDR2 YFSETQ. Combining the CDR3 with reference TRBV5-1 and TRBJ2-7 gives the whole variable domain KAGVTQTPRYLIKTRGQQVTLSCSPISGHRSVSWYQQTPGQGLQFLFEYFSETQRNKGNFPGRFSGRQFSNSRSEMNVSTLELGDSALYLCASSFTGTHYEQYFGPGTRLTVT.

The gene calls are TRBV28 and TRBJ1-1; D unresolved. Deletions cut 6 bases from V and 6 bases from J, with 11 bases between. Per the germline V gene, CDR1 is MDHEN and CDR2 is SYDVKM. The CDR3 loop spans 12 amino acids. The CDR3 here is CASSPYIAEAFF. The CDR3 region has the DNA TGTGCCAGCAGCCCTTACATCGCTGAAGCTTTCTTT.

A few counts support this clone. The rearrangement uses TRBV7-9 and TRBJ1-1; no reliable D call. CDR1 and CDR2 from the germline V gene are SEHNR and FQNEAQ (reference sequence). The CDR3 has 12 amino acids. Between the trimmed V and J ends, which lost 1 base and 11 bases, there was a span of 11 bases. CDR3 DNA: TGTGCCAGCAGCTTAGAAACCGCTTGGGCTTTCTTT. Its protein is CASSLETAWAFF.

The chain combines TRBV5-4 with TRBJ1-2; D gene ambiguous. Germline values: CDR1 SGHNT, CDR2 YYREEE (reference sequence). The CDR3 runs to 14 residues. V gave up 0 bases and J gave up 6 bases, with 12 bases separating them. CDR3 DNA sequence: TGTGCCAGCAGCTTGGGACCTCAAGACGATGGCTACACCTTC. This gives the protein CASSLGPQDDGYTF.

The chain employs TRBV27 and TRBJ2-3; 8 bases fit TRBD2. V lost 6 bases, J lost 3 bases, and 17 bases stayed unmatched. Germline CDR1 reads MNHEY; CDR2 reads SMNVEV (reference sequence). This CDR3 region has 18 residues. CDR3 protein: CASREQPGLVTGTDTQYF. Here the CDR3 DNA reads TGTGCCAGCAGAGAACAACCGGGACTAGTAACCGGAACAGATACGCAGTATTTT.

This chain uses TRBV2 with TRBJ2-1; perhaps TRBD2 as D (6 bases). This CDR3 is 14 amino acids long. V lost 5 bases and J 8 bases, leaving 16 bases between the germline ends. CDR1 is SNHLY and CDR2 is FYNNEI in the germline V gene. CDR3 nucleotides: TGTGCCAGCAGTCCCGGGACTGGTAACGATGAGCAGTTCTTC. Translating gives CASSPGTGNDEQFF.

This chain joins TRBV6-5 and TRBJ2-7; tentatively, D is TRBD2 (7 bases). The CDR3 has 14 amino acids. Germline V lookup: CDR1 MNHEY, CDR2 SVGAGI. With 10 bases removed from V and 0 bases from J, the gap between germline ends came to 16 bases. CDR3 sequence: CATTRGANSYEQYF. The CDR3 nucleotides read TGTGCCACCACTCGGGGGGCTAACTCCTACGAGCAGTACTTC.

The chain combines TRBV19 with TRBJ1-5, with 9 bases that match TRBD1. The CDR3 is made up of 14 amino acids. V was clipped by 5 bases and J by 7 bases; unmatched bases: 6. Germline assignment: CDR1 LNHDA and CDR2 SQIVND (reference sequence). The CDR3 region is CASSSGQGGQPQHF. The CDR3 bases are TGTGCCAGTAGTTCGGGACAGGGAGGACAGCCCCAGCATTTT.

The gene calls are TRBV18 and TRBJ1-1; D call uncertain. The V and J ends lost 2 bases and 1 base respectively, with 8 bases between them. Germline CDR1 KGHSH, CDR2 LQKENI. The CDR3 runs to 14 residues. Written as DNA, the CDR3 is TGTGCCAGCTCACCAGAAATAAGGAACACTGAAGCTTTCTTT. Amino acid sequence: CASSPEIRNTEAFF.

V is TRBV7-8 and J is TRBJ1-1; D remains unclear. V lost 8 bases, J lost 5 bases, and 18 bases lay in between. The CDR3 contains 14 residues. Germline-derived CDR1 and CDR2 are SGHVS and FQNEAQ. CDR3 nucleotides: TGTGCCAGCGCTGAGGCCAGCTTACGGACTGAAGCTTTCTTT. Its translation is CASAEASLRTEAFF.

The chain recombines TRBV29-1 with TRBJ2-2; D remains unclear. The ends were cut back, 0 bases at V and 0 bases at J, with 5 bases in the middle. The CDR3 sequence is 14 residues long. The germline V gene has CDR1 SQVTM and CDR2 ANQGSEA. CDR3 region: CSVEDLSNTGELFF. The CDR3 DNA is TGCAGCGTTGAAGATCTTTCGAACACCGGGGAGCTGTTTTTT.

CDR3 region: CASSARGGPNQPQHF. DNA of the CDR3: TGTGCCAGCAGTGCCCGGGGGGGACCCAATCAGCCCCAGCATTTT. The chain recombines TRBV6-1 with TRBJ1-5, with a possible D match to TRBD1 (5 bases). Trimming took off 4 bases at V and 3 bases at J, with 13 bases between the two ends. The V gene's germline CDR1 is MNHNS and CDR2 SASEGT. This CDR3 has 15 amino acids.

The chain is built from TRBV10-3 and TRBJ2-1; 12 bases are a match to TRBD2. The CDR3 is 15 amino acids. V shed 5 bases and J 9 bases; nucleotides not matched to a gene: 8. Germline V lookup: CDR1 ENHRY, CDR2 SYGVKD. The CDR3 region is CAISLTSGRMGEQFF. The CDR3 DNA follows: TGTGCCATCAGTCTTACTAGCGGGAGGATGGGTGAGCAGTTCTTC.

The gene calls are TRBV28 and TRBJ2-3; 9 nucleotides agree with TRBD2. V trimming: 6 bases; J trimming: 7 bases; junction bases outside the gene matches: 14. This CDR3 is 16 amino acids long. Germline V gives CDR1 MDHEN, CDR2 SYDVKM. This CDR3 is CASSWGEDSGRNTQYF. As DNA, the CDR3 is TGTGCCAGCAGCTGGGGGGAGGATAGCGGGAGAAATACGCAGTATTTT.

The chain is built from TRBV4-2 and TRBJ2-2; D gene uncertain. The CDR3 loop spans 13 amino acids. Germline CDR1 LGHNA, CDR2 YNFKEQ. The V gene lost 2 bases and the J gene lost 5 bases, with 6 bases spanning the gap. In DNA form, the CDR3 reads TGTGCCAGCAGCCAAAGCTATACCGGGGAGCTGTTTTTT. This codes for CASSQSYTGELFF.

The V and J genes are TRBV5-1 and TRBJ2-7, with TRBD2 identical over 13 bases. This CDR3 region has 16 residues. In germline, CDR1 is SGHRS, CDR2 YFSETQ. With 1 base clipped from V and 0 bases from J, the junction kept 1 base outside the gene matches. CDR3 bases: TGCGCCAGCAGCTTGAGGACTAGCGGGAGCTCCTACGAGCAGTACTTC. Its protein product is CASSLRTSGSSYEQYF.

V is TRBV5-1 and J is TRBJ1-5, with D hard to call. CDR3 length equals 14 residues. The V gene's germline CDR1 is SGHRS and CDR2 YFSETQ. The ends were cut back, 2 bases at V and 10 bases at J, with 16 bases in the middle. The CDR3 here is CASSFDSQSLPQHF. The DNA for the CDR3 is TGCGCCAGCAGCTTTGACTCTCAATCGTTACCCCAGCATTTT.